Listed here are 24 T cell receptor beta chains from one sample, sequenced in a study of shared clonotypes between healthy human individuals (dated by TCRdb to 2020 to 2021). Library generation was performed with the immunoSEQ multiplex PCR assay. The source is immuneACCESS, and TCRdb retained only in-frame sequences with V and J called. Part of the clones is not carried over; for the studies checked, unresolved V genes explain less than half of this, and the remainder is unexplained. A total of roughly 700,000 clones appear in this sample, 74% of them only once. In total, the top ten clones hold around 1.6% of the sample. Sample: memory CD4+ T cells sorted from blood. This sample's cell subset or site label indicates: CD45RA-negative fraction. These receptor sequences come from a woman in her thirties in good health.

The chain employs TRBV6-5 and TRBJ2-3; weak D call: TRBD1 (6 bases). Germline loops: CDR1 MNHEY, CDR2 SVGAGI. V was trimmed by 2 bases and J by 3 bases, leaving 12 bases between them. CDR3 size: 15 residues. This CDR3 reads CASSYPYGQTDTQYF. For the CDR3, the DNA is TGTGCCAGCAGTTACCCCTACGGACAGACAGATACGCAGTATTTT.

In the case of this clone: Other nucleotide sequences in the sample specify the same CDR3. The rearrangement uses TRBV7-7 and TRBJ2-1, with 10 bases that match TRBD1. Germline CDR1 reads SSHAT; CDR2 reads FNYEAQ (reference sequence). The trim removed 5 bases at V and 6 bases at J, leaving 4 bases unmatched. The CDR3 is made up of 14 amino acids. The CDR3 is CASSRGQGSNEQFF. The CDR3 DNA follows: TGTGCCAGCAGCAGGGGACAGGGGTCCAATGAGCAGTTCTTC. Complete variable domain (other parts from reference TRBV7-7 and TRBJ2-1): GAGVSQSPRYKVTKRGQDVTLRCDPISSHATLYWYQQALGQGPEFLTYFNYEAQPDKSGLPSDRFSAERPEGSISTLTIQRTEQRDSAMYRCASSRGQGSNEQFFGPGTRLTVL.

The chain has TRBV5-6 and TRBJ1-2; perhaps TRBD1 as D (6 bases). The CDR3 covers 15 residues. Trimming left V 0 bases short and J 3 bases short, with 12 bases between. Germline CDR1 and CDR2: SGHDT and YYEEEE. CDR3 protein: CASSLAGGADYGYTF. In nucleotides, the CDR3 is TGTGCCAGCAGCTTGGCCGGGGGCGCGGACTATGGCTACACCTTC.

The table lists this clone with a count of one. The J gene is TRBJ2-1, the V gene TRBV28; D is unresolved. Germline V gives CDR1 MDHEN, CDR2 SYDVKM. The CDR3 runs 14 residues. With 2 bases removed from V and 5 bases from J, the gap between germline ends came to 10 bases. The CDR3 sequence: CASSLGLMNNEQFF. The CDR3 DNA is TGTGCCAGCAGTTTAGGGCTTATGAACAATGAGCAGTTCTTC. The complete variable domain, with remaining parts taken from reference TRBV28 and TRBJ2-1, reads DVKVTQSSRYLVKRTGEKVFLECVQDMDHENMFWYRQDPGLGLRLIYFSYDVKMKEKGDIPEGYSVSREKKERFSLILESASTNQTSMYLCASSLGLMNNEQFFGPGTRLTVL.

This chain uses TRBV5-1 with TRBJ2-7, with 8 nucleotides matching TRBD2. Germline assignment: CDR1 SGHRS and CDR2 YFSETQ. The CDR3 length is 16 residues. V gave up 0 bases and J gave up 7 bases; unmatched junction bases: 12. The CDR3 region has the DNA TGCGCCAGCAGCTTGGCTCCGAAGCGGGAGAATACGGAGCAGTACTTC. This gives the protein CASSLAPKRENTEQYF.

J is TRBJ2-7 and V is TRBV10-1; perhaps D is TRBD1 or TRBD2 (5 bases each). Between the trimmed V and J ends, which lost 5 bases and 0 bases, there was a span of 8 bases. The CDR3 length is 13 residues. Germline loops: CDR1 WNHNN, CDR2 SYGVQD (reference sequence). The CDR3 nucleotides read TGCGCCAGCAGTCGGGACCCCTCCTACGAGCAGTACTTC. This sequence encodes CASSRDPSYEQYF.

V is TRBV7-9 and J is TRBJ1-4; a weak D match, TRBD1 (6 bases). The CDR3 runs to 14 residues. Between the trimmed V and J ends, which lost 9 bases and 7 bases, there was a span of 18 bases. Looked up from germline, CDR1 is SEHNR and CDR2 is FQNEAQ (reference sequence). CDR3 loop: CASTNRDTGEKLFF. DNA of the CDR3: TGTGCCAGTACGAACCGGGACACCGGTGAAAAACTGTTTTTT. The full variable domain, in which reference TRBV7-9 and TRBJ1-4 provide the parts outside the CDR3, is DTGVSQNPRHKITKRGQNVTFRCDPISEHNRLYWYRQTLGQGPEFLTYFQNEAQLEKSRLLSDRFSAERPKGSFSTLEIQRTEQGDSAMYLCASTNRDTGEKLFFGSGTQLSVL.

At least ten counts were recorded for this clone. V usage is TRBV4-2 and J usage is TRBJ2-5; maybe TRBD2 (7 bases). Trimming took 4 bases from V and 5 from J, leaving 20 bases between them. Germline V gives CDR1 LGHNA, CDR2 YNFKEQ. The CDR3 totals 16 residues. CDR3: CASSPGLAEGGETQYF. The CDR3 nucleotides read TGTGCCAGCAGCCCCGGGCTAGCGGAGGGGGGGGAGACCCAGTACTTC.

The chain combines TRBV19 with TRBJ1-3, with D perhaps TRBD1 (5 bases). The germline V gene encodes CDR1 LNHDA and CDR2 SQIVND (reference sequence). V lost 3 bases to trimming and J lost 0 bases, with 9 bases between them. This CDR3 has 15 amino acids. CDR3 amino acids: CASSIGGNSGNTIYF. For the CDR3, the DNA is TGTGCCAGTAGTATCGGGGGAAACTCTGGAAACACCATATATTTT.

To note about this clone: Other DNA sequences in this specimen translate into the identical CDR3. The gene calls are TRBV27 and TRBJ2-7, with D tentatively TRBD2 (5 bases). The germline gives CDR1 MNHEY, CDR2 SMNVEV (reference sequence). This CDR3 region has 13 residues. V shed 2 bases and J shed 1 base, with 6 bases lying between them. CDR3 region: CASSLRGSYEQYF. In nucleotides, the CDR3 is TGTGCCAGCAGTTTACGGGGATCCTACGAGCAGTACTTC.

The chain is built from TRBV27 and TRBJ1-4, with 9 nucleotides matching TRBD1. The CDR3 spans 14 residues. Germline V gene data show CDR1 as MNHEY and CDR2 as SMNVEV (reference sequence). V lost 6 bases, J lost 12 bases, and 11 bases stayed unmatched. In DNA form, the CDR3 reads TGTGCCAGCAGCCTCCGGGACAGGGAGACGGAACTGTTTTTT. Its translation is CASSLRDRETELFF.

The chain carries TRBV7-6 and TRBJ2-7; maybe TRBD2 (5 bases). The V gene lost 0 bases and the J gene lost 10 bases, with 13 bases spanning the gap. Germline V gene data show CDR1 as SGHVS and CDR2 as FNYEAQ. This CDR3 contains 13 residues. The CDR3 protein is CASSLAMAGTQYF. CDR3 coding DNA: TGTGCCAGCAGCTTAGCCATGGCGGGCACTCAGTACTTC.

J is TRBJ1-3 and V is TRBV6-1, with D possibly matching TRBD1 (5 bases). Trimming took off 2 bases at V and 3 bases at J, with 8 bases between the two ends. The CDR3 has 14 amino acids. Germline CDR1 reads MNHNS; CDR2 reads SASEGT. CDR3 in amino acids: CASSEQGFGNTIYF. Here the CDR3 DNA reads TGTGCCAGCAGTGAACAGGGCTTTGGAAACACCATATATTTT.

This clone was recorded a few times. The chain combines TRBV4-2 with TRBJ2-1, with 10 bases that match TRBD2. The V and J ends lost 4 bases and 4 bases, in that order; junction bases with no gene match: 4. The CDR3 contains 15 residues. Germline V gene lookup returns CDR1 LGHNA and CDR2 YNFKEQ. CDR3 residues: CASSPSSGSYNEQFF. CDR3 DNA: TGTGCCAGCAGCCCCTCTAGCGGGAGTTACAATGAGCAGTTCTTC.

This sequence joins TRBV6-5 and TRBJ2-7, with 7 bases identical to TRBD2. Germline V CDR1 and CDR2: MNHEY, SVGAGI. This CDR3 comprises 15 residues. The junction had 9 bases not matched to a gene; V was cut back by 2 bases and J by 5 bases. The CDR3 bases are TGTGCCAGCAGTTACCACCTGGGGGGGGTCGACGAGCAGTACTTC. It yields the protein CASSYHLGGVDEQYF.

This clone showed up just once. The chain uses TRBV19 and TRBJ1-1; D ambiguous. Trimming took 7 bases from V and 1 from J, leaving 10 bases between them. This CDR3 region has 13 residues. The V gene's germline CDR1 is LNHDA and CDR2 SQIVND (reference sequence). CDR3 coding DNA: TGTGCCAGTATGGAACAGCCGAACACTGAAGCTTTCTTT. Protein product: CASMEQPNTEAFF.

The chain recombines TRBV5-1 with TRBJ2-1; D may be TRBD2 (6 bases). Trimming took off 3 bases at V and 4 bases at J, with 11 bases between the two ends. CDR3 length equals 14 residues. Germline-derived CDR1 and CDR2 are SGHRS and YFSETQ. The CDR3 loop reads CASSWGDGYNEQFF. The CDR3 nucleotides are TGCGCCAGCAGCTGGGGGGACGGTTACAATGAGCAGTTCTTC.

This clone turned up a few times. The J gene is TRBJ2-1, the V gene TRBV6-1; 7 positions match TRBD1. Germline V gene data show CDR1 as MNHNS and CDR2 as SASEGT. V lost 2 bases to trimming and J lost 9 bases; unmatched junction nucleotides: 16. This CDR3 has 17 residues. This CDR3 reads CASSEFSGGTRRGEQFF. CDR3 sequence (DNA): TGTGCCAGCAGTGAATTTTCAGGGGGTACAAGAAGAGGTGAGCAGTTCTTC.

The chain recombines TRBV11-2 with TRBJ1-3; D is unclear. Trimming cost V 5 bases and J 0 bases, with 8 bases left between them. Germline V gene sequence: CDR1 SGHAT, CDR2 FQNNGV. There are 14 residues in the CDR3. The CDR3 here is CASSERSSGNTIYF. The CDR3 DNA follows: TGTGCCAGCAGCGAAAGGAGCTCTGGAAACACCATATATTTT.

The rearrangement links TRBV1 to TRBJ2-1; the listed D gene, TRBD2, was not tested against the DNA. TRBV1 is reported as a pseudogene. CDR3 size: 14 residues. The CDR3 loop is CTSSHPSGRGKQFF. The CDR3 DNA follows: TGCACCAGCAGCCACCCTAGCGGGAGAGGGAAGCAGTTCTTC.

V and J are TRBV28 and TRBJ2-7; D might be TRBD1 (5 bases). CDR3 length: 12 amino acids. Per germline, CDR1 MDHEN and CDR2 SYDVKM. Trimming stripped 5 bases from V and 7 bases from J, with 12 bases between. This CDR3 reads CASSTSGWEQYF. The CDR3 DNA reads TGTGCCAGCAGTACCTCAGGGTGGGAGCAGTACTTC. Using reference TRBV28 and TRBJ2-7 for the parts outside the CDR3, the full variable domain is DVKVTQSSRYLVKRTGEKVFLECVQDMDHENMFWYRQDPGLGLRLIYFSYDVKMKEKGDIPEGYSVSREKKERFSLILESASTNQTSMYLCASSTSGWEQYFGPGTRLTVT.

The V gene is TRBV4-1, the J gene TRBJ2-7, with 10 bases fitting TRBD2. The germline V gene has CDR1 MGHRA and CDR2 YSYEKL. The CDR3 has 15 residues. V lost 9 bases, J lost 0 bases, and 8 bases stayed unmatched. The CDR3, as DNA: TGCGCCAGTAGGCAGGGACTAGCGTACTCCTACGAGCAGTACTTC. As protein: CASRQGLAYSYEQYF.

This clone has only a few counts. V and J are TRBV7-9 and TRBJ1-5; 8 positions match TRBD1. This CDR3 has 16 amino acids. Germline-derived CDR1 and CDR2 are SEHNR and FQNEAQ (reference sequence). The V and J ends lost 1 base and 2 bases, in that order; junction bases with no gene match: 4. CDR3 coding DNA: TGTGCCAGCAGCTTAGGGGGACAGGTCCGCAATCAGCCCCAGCATTTT. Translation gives CASSLGGQVRNQPQHF. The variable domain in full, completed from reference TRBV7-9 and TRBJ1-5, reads DTGVSQNPRHKITKRGQNVTFRCDPISEHNRLYWYRQTLGQGPEFLTYFQNEAQLEKSRLLSDRFSAERPKGSFSTLEIQRTEQGDSAMYLCASSLGGQVRNQPQHFGDGTRLSIL.

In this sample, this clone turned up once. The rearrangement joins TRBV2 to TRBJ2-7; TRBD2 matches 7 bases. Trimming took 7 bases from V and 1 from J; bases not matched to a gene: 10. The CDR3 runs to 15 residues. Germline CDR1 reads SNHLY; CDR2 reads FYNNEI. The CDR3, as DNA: TGTGCCAGCACCTTGGGGGAGGGAAGTTCCTACGAGCAGTACTTC. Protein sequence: CASTLGEGSSYEQYF. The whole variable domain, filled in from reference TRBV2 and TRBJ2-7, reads EPEVTQTPSHQVTQMGQEVILRCVPISNHLYFYWYRQILGQKVEFLVSFYNNEISEKSEIFDDQFSVERPDGSNFTLKIRSTKLEDSAMYFCASTLGEGSSYEQYFGPGTRLTVT.